This T cell receptor (beta chain) was observed in a study of T cells after yellow fever vaccination. TCRdb reanalysed the 5' RACE reads using MiXCR and keeps one entry per CDR3 protein. The sample yields 250,000 to 300,000 distinct CDR3 sequences, 5.2% seen once. The CDR3 spans 16 residues. Germline CDR1 is KGHSH and CDR2 is LQKENI. Trimming removed 6 bases at V and 2 bases at J, with 14 bases between. The receptor comes from a man younger than 35 who received the YFV17D yellow fever vaccine. The sequencing used CD4+ T cells sorted from PBMCs, collected on the day of the yellow fever booster vaccination. V gene TRBV18 combines with J gene TRBJ2-6; unclear D gene. The CDR3, as DNA: TGTGCCAGCTCGGAGACACAAGGTGCTGGGGCCAACGTCCTGACTTTC. As protein: CASSETQGAGANVLTF.